This TCR beta chain derives from a study of high-grade serous ovarian cancer treatment subgroups. The CDR3 runs to 12 residues. Looked up from germline, CDR1 is MNHNY and CDR2 is SVGAGI (reference sequence). Trimming pared 6 bases from V and 0 bases from J, leaving 4 bases between. TCRdb's copy holds only in-frame clones and misses some; the assay was immunoSEQ multiplex PCR. This repertoire shows roughly 4,500 clones, 69% found once; its top ten account for approximately 10%. Tumor tissue was taken before any definitive surgery or chemotherapy was given. Sequencing used tumor tissue. This receptor was obtained from a human donor with high-grade serous ovarian cancer. This chain joins TRBV6-6 and TRBJ2-3; no clear D. CDR3: CASSPSTDTQYF. The DNA for the CDR3 is TGTGCCAGCAGCCCAAGCACAGATACGCAGTATTTT.